The present T cell receptor beta chain was sequenced within a study of T-cell memory formation after mild COVID-19. Findings of the study overall: Clones contracting day 15 to 85 were balanced CD4/CD8; later expanders leaned CD4+. Contracting CD8+ clones were enriched in EMRA, CD4+ mainly in CM and EM. Several responding clones turned up in pre-infection memory, indicating that cross-reactive memory may have taken part.

5'RACE with constant-segment primers yielded barcoded, UMI-tagged TCR alpha and TCR beta cDNA libraries. TCRdb recomputed calls from the 5' RACE reads with MiXCR, one row per CDR3 protein. In the table there are about 250,000 distinct CDR3 sequences, 15% to 19% of which are singletons. As regards this clonotype: Its antigen is currently unknown.

Per the germline V gene, CDR1 is GTSNPN and CDR2 is SVGIG (reference sequence). Trimming took 0 bases from V and 2 from J; bases not matched to a gene: 3. The CDR3 totals 14 residues. J is TRBJ1-2 and V is TRBV30, with 7 bases matching TRBD1. Sequenced sample: PBMCs or a T cell subset sorted from them (not recorded which). This TCR was recovered from an adult woman who had mild COVID-19 (a few samples of this study predate the infection). Cell type and time point are not known. CDR3 amino acids: CAWSVQGPNYGYTF. In nucleotides, the CDR3 is TGTGCCTGGAGTGTACAGGGGCCCAACTATGGCTACACCTTC.